This T cell receptor beta chain derives from a study of cytomegalovirus exposure and HLA in healthy donors. Study conclusions and caveats: Within an earlier analysis, most TCR beta V segments proved productive either about 87% or about 30% of the time. Many donors carried some public TCRs, although rarity characterized most TCR sequences. Later analysis showed TCR association rates varying by HLA locus, highest for DRB1 and lowest for HLA-C.

Germline V gene sequence: CDR1 DFQATT, CDR2 SNEGSKA (reference sequence). This CDR3 region has 11 residues. V gave up 5 bases and J gave up 9 bases, with 8 bases separating them. Use of 60 Vbeta and 13 Jbeta primers characterized the PCR. Clones were sequenced by immunoSEQ multiplex PCR, and TCRdb holds only the in-frame ones, with some missing. Of approximately 150,000 clones listed, just under 80% were seen once; the top ten hold around 1.3%. Regarding this clone: Its matching antigen is unknown.

Sample: PBMCs. The receptor was isolated from a woman aged 45 to 65 in good health and CMV-seronegative. The chain links TRBV20-1 to TRBJ1-6; D uncertain. The CDR3 sequence is CSARGCSPLHF. The CDR3 DNA reads TGCAGTGCTCGGGGTTGTTCACCCCTCCACTTT.